The rows below give T cell receptor beta chains drawn from one sample of a study of OX40 agonist ivuxolimab in advanced cancers. Assay: immunoSEQ multiplex PCR; the TCRdb copy retains only in-frame clones and omits some. The table includes about 80,000 clones, about 92% detected once. The sequencing used CD4+ or CD8+ T cells sorted from blood, collected in a trial of the OX40 agonist ivuxolimab. The receptor set was obtained from an adult with an advanced solid tumor such as melanoma, head and neck, liver or kidney cancer. Both conserved end residues are trimmed from each CDR3. A D gene is named only where the DNA matches it firmly.

D gene: -
J gene: TRBJ2-6
V gene: TRBV28
CDR3 protein: ASSLGTAVTGANVLT

D gene: -
J gene: TRBJ2-7
V gene: TRBV6-1
CDR3 protein: ASSRDRDEQY

D gene: TRBD1
J gene: TRBJ2-2
V gene: TRBV10-3
CDR3 protein: AIYALTGNLNTGELF

D gene: -
J gene: TRBJ2-2
V gene: TRBV5-1
CDR3 protein: ASSLAGSGTGELF

D gene: TRBD1
J gene: TRBJ2-3
V gene: TRBV5-1
CDR3 protein: ASSLGTGLITDTQY

D gene: TRBD2
J gene: TRBJ2-5
V gene: TRBV6-1
CDR3 protein: ASTLRTSKETQY

D gene: -
J gene: TRBJ2-2
V gene: TRBV2
CDR3 protein: ASSDRTVGGELF

D gene: -
J gene: TRBJ2-7
V gene: TRBV7-9
CDR3 protein: ASSLDNYEQY

D gene: -
J gene: TRBJ1-1
V gene: TRBV30
CDR3 protein: AWRIAPNTEAF

D gene: -
J gene: TRBJ2-2
V gene: TRBV9
CDR3 protein: ASTPGALGGGGELF

D gene: -
J gene: TRBJ2-2
V gene: TRBV6-1
CDR3 protein: ASIDSNTGELF

D gene: -
J gene: TRBJ1-3
V gene: TRBV6-1
CDR3 protein: ATQQQGSGNTIY

D gene: -
J gene: -
V gene: TRBV5-1
CDR3 protein: ASRTQGGSSYEQY

D gene: -
J gene: TRBJ1-1
V gene: TRBV6-1
CDR3 protein: ASSLDRNTEAF

D gene: -
J gene: TRBJ2-7
V gene: TRBV6-5
CDR3 protein: ASSYSLLTGSYEQY

D gene: -
J gene: TRBJ2-3
V gene: TRBV30
CDR3 protein: AWSNPGGRTDTQY

D gene: TRBD1
J gene: TRBJ2-2
V gene: TRBV5-1
CDR3 protein: ASKRTDRGTGELF

D gene: -
J gene: TRBJ2-4
V gene: TRBV30
CDR3 protein: AWSGTGASGIQY

D gene: -
J gene: TRBJ2-5
V gene: TRBV11-2
CDR3 protein: ASSFVGTGETQY

D gene: -
J gene: TRBJ2-3
V gene: TRBV27
CDR3 protein: ASSLTGGTDTQY

D gene: TRBD2
J gene: TRBJ2-5
V gene: TRBV5-1
CDR3 protein: ASSLAGTSGRKTQY

D gene: -
J gene: TRBJ1-5
V gene: TRBV6-6
CDR3 protein: ASTFGNQPQH